These 29 T cell receptor beta chains came from one sample sequenced in a study of response to subunit inactivated influenza vaccine (dated by TCRdb to the late 2010s). The receptor library was made with RT-PCR. These reads were obtained on an Illumina HiSeq 2500. Starting from the raw public reads, TCRdb applied fastp trimming at Q25, assembled clones with MiXCR and retained in-frame beta chains. Entries that share a CDR3 protein sequence are merged under the most common genes and DNA. Within this sample are about 520,000 distinct CDR3 sequences, with about 7.2% of them counted one time only. The ten largest make up approximately 14% of the sample. This specimen was PBMCs from blood, taken 23 months after vaccination. Receptors were obtained from a man aged 50-75 years who received an inactivated influenza vaccine. Donor details come from another sample of the same person, matched by shared clones.

The chain carries TRBV10-2 and TRBJ2-5; D gene uncertain. Germline CDR1 WSHSY, CDR2 SAAADI. This CDR3 is built from 12 residues. Deletions cut 8 bases from V and 7 bases from J, with 14 bases between. This chain's CDR3 is CASLGSPGTQYF. CDR3 sequence (DNA): TGCGCCAGCCTAGGGTCGCCAGGGACCCAGTACTTC.

This clonotype was detected many times. The chain carries TRBV20-1 and TRBJ2-7, with 7 positions matching TRBD1. There are 15 residues in the CDR3. After removal of 3 bases from V and 6 bases from J, the junction contained 14 bases not matched to a gene. Germline-derived CDR1 and CDR2 are DFQATT and SNEGSKA (reference sequence). The CDR3 DNA follows: TGCAGTGCTAGGCGCGGTACAGGGGCCCCCTTCGAGCAGTACTTC. This sequence encodes CSARRGTGAPFEQYF.

There are many counts of this clonotype. The chain uses TRBV6-5 and TRBJ2-7; TRBD2 aligns across 8 bases. The CDR3 is 14 amino acids. V lost 0 bases, J lost 6 bases, and 4 bases stayed unmatched. From germline, CDR1 is MNHEY and CDR2 SVGAGI. The CDR3 region is CASSYSIAGGEQYF. The CDR3 DNA is TGTGCCAGCAGTTACTCGATTGCGGGGGGCGAGCAGTACTTC.

Many counts were recorded for this clonotype. The CDR3 coding sequence is TGTGCCATCAGTGACATGAAGAACACTGAAGCTTTCTTT. Translating gives CAISDMKNTEAFF. The chain combines TRBV10-3 with TRBJ1-1; D unresolved. The germline gives CDR1 ENHRY, CDR2 SYGVKD. V shed 3 bases and J shed 1 base, with 6 bases lying between them. This CDR3 has 13 residues.

This clonotype was observed a few times. V and J are TRBV6-1 and TRBJ1-2; 9 nucleotides match TRBD1. Germline V gives CDR1 MNHNS, CDR2 SASEGT. CDR3 length: 14 residues. V lost 7 bases to trimming and J lost 5 bases; unmatched junction nucleotides: 8. The CDR3 is CASTATGGGYGYTF. The CDR3 region has the DNA TGTGCCAGCACCGCGACAGGGGGGGGTTATGGCTACACCTTC.

CDR3 DNA sequence: TGCAGCGCCCAGGGACAGGGAGATACTGAGCAGTTCTTC. Translated, it gives CSAQGQGDTEQFF. V usage is TRBV29-1 and J usage is TRBJ2-1; 9 nucleotides agree with TRBD1. Trimming removed 7 bases from V and 9 bases from J; junction bases left unmatched: 10. The length of the CDR3 is 13 residues. CDR1 is SQVTM, CDR2 ANQGSEA, per germline.

This clonotype was seen many times. The rearrangement links TRBV29-1 to TRBJ2-7, with 9 bases that match TRBD2. V shed 2 bases, J shed 8 bases, and the junction held 7 bases outside the gene matches. The germline CDR1 and CDR2 sequences are SQVTM and ANQGSEA. This CDR3 contains 13 residues. CDR3 sequence (DNA): TGCAGCGTTGAAATGCCGACTAGCGGACAGCAGTACTTC. This encodes CSVEMPTSGQQYF.

V gene TRBV29-1 combines with J gene TRBJ1-1; TRBD1 matches 9 bases. V shed 6 bases, J shed 4 bases, and the junction held 6 bases outside the gene matches. The CDR3 length is 13 residues. Germline CDR1 SQVTM, CDR2 ANQGSEA. In nucleotides, the CDR3 is TGCAGCGTCGGCACAGGGGGCCCCACTGAAGCTTTCTTT. Its protein product is CSVGTGGPTEAFF.

There are many counts of this clonotype. The chain employs TRBV6-2 or TRBV6-3 and TRBJ1-5; D remains ambiguous. Germline lookup yields CDR1 MNHEY and CDR2 SVGEGT. Trimming cost V 5 bases and J 6 bases, with 14 bases left between them. The CDR3 sequence is 14 residues long. The chain's CDR3 is CASSPGLWSQPQHF. The CDR3 nucleotides are TGTGCCAGCAGTCCGGGTCTTTGGAGTCAGCCCCAGCATTTT.

In this sample, this clonotype turned up many times. J is TRBJ2-7 and V is TRBV7-9; D is perhaps TRBD1 (6 bases). Trimming removed 0 bases at V and 3 bases at J, with 9 bases between. CDR1 SEHNR and CDR2 FQNEAQ come from the germline V gene (reference sequence). The length of the CDR3 is 14 residues. CDR3 amino acids: CASSLATGRYEQYF. CDR3 in DNA: TGTGCCAGCAGCTTAGCTACAGGGCGCTACGAGCAGTACTTC.

This clonotype was picked up many times. This chain's CDR3 is CASSGGSVNYEQYF. Here the CDR3 DNA reads TGCGCCAGCAGTGGCGGGAGTGTCAACTACGAGCAGTACTTC. The V and J genes are TRBV5-1 and TRBJ2-7, with 7 positions matching TRBD2. The CDR3 is made up of 14 amino acids. Germline assignment: CDR1 SGHRS and CDR2 YFSETQ. With 5 bases clipped from V and 3 bases from J, the junction kept 8 bases outside the gene matches.

This clonotype came up many times. The J gene is TRBJ2-7, the V gene TRBV6-2 or TRBV6-3, with D possibly matching TRBD2 (5 bases). Germline values: CDR1 MNHEY, CDR2 SVGEGT. The CDR3 loop spans 12 amino acids. Trimming took off 5 bases at V and 3 bases at J, with 8 bases between the two ends. CDR3 sequence reads: CASSPRDYEQYF. CDR3 sequence (DNA): TGTGCCAGCAGTCCCCGGGACTACGAGCAGTACTTC.

This clonotype was counted many times. The chain has TRBV4-2 and TRBJ2-2, with TRBD1 identical over 9 bases. The CDR3 contains 16 residues. Per the germline V gene, CDR1 is LGHNA and CDR2 is YNFKEQ. Germline trimming cut 1 base from V and 9 bases from J; bases unmatched to any gene: 9. DNA for the CDR3: TGTGCCAGCAGCCAAGTTGGACAGGGGTCGCACCGGGAGCTGTTTTTT. It encodes CASSQVGQGSHRELFF.

The CDR3, as DNA: TGTGCCAGCAGCGAGGACAGGGTCAGGCAGCCCCAGCATTTT. It yields the protein CASSEDRVRQPQHF. This chain connects TRBV5-8 to TRBJ1-5; 8 nucleotides agree with TRBD1. The CDR3 has 14 amino acids. The V gene's germline CDR1 is SGHTS and CDR2 YDEGEE. V lost 4 bases and J lost 7; bases outside the gene matches: 7.

This clonotype turned up a few times. The chain carries TRBV7-9 and TRBJ2-7; tentatively, D is TRBD1 (6 bases). Germline V gives CDR1 SEHNR, CDR2 FQNEAQ (reference sequence). The CDR3 loop spans 13 amino acids. The V and J ends lost 5 bases and 3 bases respectively, with 11 bases between them. The CDR3 DNA follows: TGTGCCAGCAGCAAAGTAGGGGGCTACGAGCAGTACTTC. This encodes CASSKVGGYEQYF.

About this clonotype: It may be a read error: a sequence one base away is much more abundant. In nucleotides, the CDR3 is TGTGCCAGCAGCGTAGGGCAGAGGAGCTCCTACGAGCAGTACTTC. Residues: CASSVGQRSSYEQYF. The V gene is TRBV9, the J gene TRBJ2-7; D call uncertain. V lost 0 bases to trimming and J lost 0 bases, with 10 bases between them. The CDR3 is 15 amino acids. CDR1 and CDR2 (germline): SGDLS, YYNGEE.

This clonotype was recorded at least ten times. The rearrangement joins TRBV2 to TRBJ1-2; no clear D gene. The germline CDR1 and CDR2 sequences are SNHLY and FYNNEI. The V end was cut by 2 bases, the J end by 8 bases, with 15 bases between. The CDR3 loop spans 14 amino acids. CDR3 region: CASSERSRHKGYTF. In DNA, the CDR3 is TGTGCCAGCAGTGAAAGGTCCCGTCATAAAGGCTACACCTTC.

This clonotype occurred many times. The J gene is TRBJ1-1, the V gene TRBV5-6; 7 positions agree with TRBD1. The V gene end was trimmed by 5 bases and the J gene end by 0 bases; junction bases not matched to a gene: 7. The CDR3 is 15 amino acids. Germline V lookup: CDR1 SGHDT, CDR2 YYEEEE. As DNA, the CDR3 is TGTGCCAGCAGTGCCCCGGGACAGCTGAACACTGAAGCTTTCTTT. Residues: CASSAPGQLNTEAFF.

This clonotype was seen a few times. The gene calls are TRBV7-2 and TRBJ2-7; D call uncertain. The CDR3 loop spans 15 amino acids. CDR1 SGHTA and CDR2 FQGNSA come from the germline V gene. V dropped 3 bases and J dropped 2 bases, with 14 bases sitting between them. CDR3 loop: CASSLDPGSAYEQYF. CDR3 coding DNA: TGTGCCAGCAGCTTGGACCCGGGTTCGGCCTACGAGCAGTACTTC.

This clonotype was observed many times. This sequence joins TRBV29-1 and TRBJ1-4; D is ambiguous. This CDR3 contains 15 residues. Germline values: CDR1 SQVTM, CDR2 ANQGSEA. The ends were cut back, 7 bases at V and 0 bases at J, with 15 bases in the middle. This CDR3 is CSALSDLATNEKLFF. CDR3 sequence (DNA): TGCAGCGCACTATCTGATCTAGCAACTAATGAAAAACTGTTTTTT.

This clonotype occurred a few times. The chain joins TRBV12-3 or TRBV12-4 to TRBJ1-2, with 7 bases fitting TRBD1. This CDR3 spans 16 amino acids. After removal of 5 bases from V and 0 bases from J, the junction contained 9 bases not matched to a gene. The CDR3 loop is CASSPSGTEANYGYTF. As DNA, the CDR3 is TGTGCCAGCAGTCCCTCCGGGACAGAAGCTAACTATGGCTACACCTTC.

This clonotype was recorded many times. The chain has TRBV6-1 and TRBJ2-7; TRBD1 agrees at 8 bases. The CDR3 consists of 15 residues. Germline V gene sequence: CDR1 MNHNS, CDR2 SASEGT. V was clipped by 5 bases and J by 0 bases; unmatched bases: 6. CDR3 coding DNA: TGTGCCAGCAGTCGGGACAGGCGCATCTCCTACGAGCAGTACTTC. It is translated as CASSRDRRISYEQYF.

The table lists this clonotype with a few counts. The rearrangement links TRBV13 to TRBJ2-2; TRBD1 is a possible D gene (5 bases). This CDR3 spans 13 amino acids. V dropped 3 bases and J dropped 6 bases, with 8 bases sitting between them. Germline V CDR1 and CDR2: PRHDT, FYEKMQ (reference sequence). For the CDR3, the DNA is TGTGCCAGCAGCTTGGGGCGACCCGGGGAGCTGTTTTTT. Translation: CASSLGRPGELFF.

The sample holds a few counts of this clonotype. The rearrangement links TRBV9 to TRBJ2-6, with TRBD1 identical over 7 bases. V shed 4 bases and J 0 bases; nucleotides not matched to a gene: 7. Germline loops: CDR1 SGDLS, CDR2 YYNGEE. The CDR3 loop spans 17 amino acids. CDR3 sequence: CASSIRRQGSGANVLTF. Written as DNA, the CDR3 is TGTGCCAGCAGCATACGGCGACAGGGCTCTGGGGCCAACGTCCTGACTTTC.

This clonotype was picked up a small number of times. The chain employs TRBV5-4 and TRBJ1-6, with D maybe TRBD1 (6 bases). This CDR3 is built from 17 residues. The V end was cut by 5 bases, the J end by 5 bases, with 20 bases between. CDR1 is SGHNT and CDR2 is YYREEE in the germline V gene (reference sequence). CDR3 nucleotide sequence: TGTGCCAGCAGAAAGAGAGACGACAGGCTCCATAATTCACCCCTCCACTTT. Encoded protein: CASRKRDDRLHNSPLHF. Drawing the rest from reference TRBV5-4 and TRBJ1-6, the complete variable domain is ETGVTQSPTHLIKTRGQQVTLRCSSQSGHNTVSWYQQALGQGPQFIFQYYREEENGRGNFPPRFSGLQFPNYSSELNVNALELDDSALYLCASRKRDDRLHNSPLHFGNGTRLTVT.

In nucleotides, the CDR3 is TGTGCCAGCAGTTTATTCTTGAATATCGGGGGCCAAAGTCTAGCGGGATCGGAACAGGAGCAGTTCTTC. Encoded protein: CASSLFLNIGGQSLAGSEQEQFF. This chain uses TRBV28 with TRBJ2-1; TRBD2 matches at 9 bases. Looked up from germline, CDR1 is MDHEN and CDR2 is SYDVKM. The CDR3 runs 23 residues. V trimming: 1 base; J trimming: 10 bases; junction bases outside the gene matches: 32.

This clonotype has a handful of counts. CDR3 region: CAIMGFTYEQYF. CDR3 coding DNA: TGTGCCATCATGGGTTTCACCTACGAGCAGTACTTC. This chain connects TRBV10-3 to TRBJ2-7, with D unresolved. The CDR3 is 12 residues long. V was clipped by 7 bases and J by 2 bases, with 9 bases between them. Germline lookup yields CDR1 ENHRY and CDR2 SYGVKD.

This clonotype was recorded once. A much larger clone lies a single base off, so this may be a read error. Since no conserved phenylalanine or tryptophan closes the CDR3, a read error is the likely cause. This rearrangement joins TRBV11-2 to TRBJ2-3; 9 nucleotides line up with TRBD2. V shed 2 bases, J shed 4 bases, and the junction held 7 bases outside the gene matches. CDR3 length: 16 amino acids. In germline, CDR1 is SGHAT, CDR2 FQNNGV. CDR3 amino acids: CASSLPTRLAADTQYS. Written as DNA, the CDR3 is TGTGCCAGCAGCTTACCTACGAGACTAGCGGCAGATACGCAGTATTCT.

V and J are TRBV4-3 and TRBJ1-6, with a possible D match to TRBD1 (6 bases). The length of the CDR3 is 14 residues. Trimming left V 0 bases short and J 9 bases short, with 9 bases between. CDR1 is LGHNA, CDR2 YSLEER, per germline. CDR3 bases: TGCGCCAGCAGCCAAGACCAGGGGATTTCACCCCTCCACTTT. Translating it yields CASSQDQGISPLHF.